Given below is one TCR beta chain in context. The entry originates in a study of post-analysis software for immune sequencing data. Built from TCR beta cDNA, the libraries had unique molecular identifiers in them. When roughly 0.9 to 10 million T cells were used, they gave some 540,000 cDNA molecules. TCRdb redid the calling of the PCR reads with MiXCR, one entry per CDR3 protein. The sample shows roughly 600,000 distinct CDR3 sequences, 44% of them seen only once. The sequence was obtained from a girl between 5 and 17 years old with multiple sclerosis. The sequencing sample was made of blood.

The CDR3 DNA sequence: TGTGCCAGCAGTCCAGGCGGGACTAGCGGACGAGGGGATACGCAGTATTTT. It codes for CASSPGGTSGRGDTQYF. The chain carries TRBV6-1 and TRBJ2-3, with 11 bases fitting TRBD2. The CDR3 has 17 amino acids. The germline V gene has CDR1 MNHNS and CDR2 SASEGT. The ends lost 5 bases at V and 6 bases at J; junction bases unmatched: 13.